One and the same sample provided the 2 T cell receptor beta chains below, sequenced in a study of molecular identifiers for immune sequencing clone quantification. TCRdb reanalysed the PCR reads using MiXCR and keeps one entry per CDR3 protein. In the table there are 40,000 to 65,000 distinct CDR3 sequences, 35% to 40% of which are singletons. Source material: naive CD8+ T cells from blood, with Jurkat cell RNA spiked in. Stated subset: FACS-sorted CD8+CD4-CCR7+CD45RA+ naive T cells. These receptors were obtained from a human donor in good health. Some libraries in this study had Jurkat cell RNA spiked in.

In regard to this clonotype: The germline gene is not matched at one end of the junction; a read error may be the cause. The J gene is TRBJ2-1, the V gene TRBV7-8; D is tentatively TRBD1 or TRBD2 (5 bases each). There are 18 residues in the CDR3. The germline V gene encodes CDR1 SGHVS and CDR2 FQNEAQ. CDR3 residues: CASSRKGSVYSSYNEQFF. CDR3 DNA: TGTGCAAGCAGCCGTAAGGGGAGCGTATACTCCTCCTACAATGAGCAGTTCTTC.

At least ten counts were recorded for this clonotype. The rearrangement joins TRBV23-1 to TRBJ2-3; D is unclear. TRBV23-1 qualifies as an ORF whose function is uncertain. V dropped 8 bases and J dropped 4 bases, with 10 bases sitting between them. The CDR3 is 12 amino acids. The DNA of the CDR3 is TGCGCCAGCTTGGCCTCGGCAGATACGCAGTATTTT. Its translation: CASLASADTQYF.